This T cell receptor (beta chain) appears in the sequencing data of a study of OX40 agonist ivuxolimab in advanced cancers. Overall study context: Dose-escalation subjects each had hepatocellular carcinoma, melanoma, renal cell or head and neck cancer. At 75% to 90% male, the cohort had a mean age of about 60 years, ranging from about 23 to 79. Study-wide results and caveats: In CD8+ T cells, expanded clones were on average more numerous than in CD4+. Partial responders treated at 0.1-3.0 mg/kg exhibited clonal expansion among the lowest measured.

Measured with immunoSEQ multiplex PCR; TCRdb has only the in-frame clones, and not every one. This repertoire shows approximately 100,000 clones, over 85% found once; its top ten account for approximately 0.8%. With respect to this clone: The antigen is not known.

J was trimmed by 2 bases and V by 4 bases; bases with no gene match: 3. This CDR3 has 16 residues. From germline, CDR1 is SGHAT and CDR2 FQNNGV. The input for sequencing was CD4+ or CD8+ T cells sorted from blood, taken in a trial of the OX40 agonist ivuxolimab. V and J are TRBV11-2 and TRBJ2-2; 11 nucleotides match TRBD2. The receptor was isolated from an adult with an advanced solid tumor such as melanoma, head and neck, liver or kidney cancer. CDR3 nucleotide sequence: TGTGCCAGCAGCTCGGGACTAGCGGTAAACACCGGGGAGCTGTTTTTT. Its protein product is CASSSGLAVNTGELFF.